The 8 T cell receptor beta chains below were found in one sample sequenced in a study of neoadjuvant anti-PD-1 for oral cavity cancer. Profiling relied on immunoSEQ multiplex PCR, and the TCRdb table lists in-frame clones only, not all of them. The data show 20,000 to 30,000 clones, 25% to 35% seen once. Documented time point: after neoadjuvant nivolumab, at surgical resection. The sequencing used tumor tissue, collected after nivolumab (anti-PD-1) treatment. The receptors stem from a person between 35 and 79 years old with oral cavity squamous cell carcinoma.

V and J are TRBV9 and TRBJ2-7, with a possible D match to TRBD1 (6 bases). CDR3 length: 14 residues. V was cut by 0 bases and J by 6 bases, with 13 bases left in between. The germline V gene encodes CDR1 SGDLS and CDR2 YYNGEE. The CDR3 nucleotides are TGTGCCAGCAGCGTAGATCAGGGGACCCGCGAGCAGTACTTC. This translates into CASSVDQGTREQYF.

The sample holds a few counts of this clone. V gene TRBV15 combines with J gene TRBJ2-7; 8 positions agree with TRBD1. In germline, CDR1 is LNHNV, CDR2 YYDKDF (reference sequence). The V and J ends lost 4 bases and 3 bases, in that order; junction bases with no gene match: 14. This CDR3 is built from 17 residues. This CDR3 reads CATSTLSVTGDIYEQYF. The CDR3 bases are TGTGCCACCAGCACCCTCAGTGTGACAGGGGATATCTACGAGCAGTACTTC.

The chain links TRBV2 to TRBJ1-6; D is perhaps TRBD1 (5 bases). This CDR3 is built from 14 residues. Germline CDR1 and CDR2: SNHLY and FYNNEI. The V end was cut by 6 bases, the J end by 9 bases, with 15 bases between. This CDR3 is CASRHRDLGSPLHF. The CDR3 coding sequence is TGTGCCAGCAGGCACCGGGACCTCGGTTCACCCCTCCACTTT.

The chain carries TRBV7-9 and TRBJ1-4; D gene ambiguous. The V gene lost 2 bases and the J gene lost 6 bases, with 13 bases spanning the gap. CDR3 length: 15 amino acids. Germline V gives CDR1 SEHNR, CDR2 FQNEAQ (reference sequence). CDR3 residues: CASSLREDYDEKLFF. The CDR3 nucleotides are TGTGCCAGCAGCTTACGTGAAGATTATGATGAAAAACTGTTTTTT.

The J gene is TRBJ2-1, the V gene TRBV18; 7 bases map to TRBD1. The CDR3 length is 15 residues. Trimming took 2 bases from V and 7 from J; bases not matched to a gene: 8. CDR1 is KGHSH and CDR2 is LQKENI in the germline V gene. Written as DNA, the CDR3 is TGTGCCAGCTCACCAGAAGGACAGGAGAGGAATGAGCAGTTCTTC. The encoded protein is CASSPEGQERNEQFF.

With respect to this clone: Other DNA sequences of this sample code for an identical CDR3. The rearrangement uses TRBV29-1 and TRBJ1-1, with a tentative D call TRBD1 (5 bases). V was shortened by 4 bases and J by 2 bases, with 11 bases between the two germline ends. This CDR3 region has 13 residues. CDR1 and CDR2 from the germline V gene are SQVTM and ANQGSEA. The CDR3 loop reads CSVARDRNTEAFF. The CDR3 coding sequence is TGCAGCGTTGCACGAGACAGAAACACTGAAGCTTTCTTT. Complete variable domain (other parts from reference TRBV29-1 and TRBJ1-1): SAVISQKPSRDICQRGTSLTIQCQVDSQVTMMFWYRQQPGQSLTLIATANQGSEATYESGFVIDKFPISRPNLTFSTLTVSNMSPEDSSIYLCSVARDRNTEAFFGQGTRLTVV.

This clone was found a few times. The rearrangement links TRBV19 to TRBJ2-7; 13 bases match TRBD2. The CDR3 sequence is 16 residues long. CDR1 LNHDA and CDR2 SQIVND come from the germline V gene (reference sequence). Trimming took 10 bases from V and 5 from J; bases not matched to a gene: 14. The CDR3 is CATRHWTSGSLHEQYF. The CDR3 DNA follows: TGTGCCACTAGACACTGGACTAGCGGGAGTCTACACGAGCAGTACTTC.

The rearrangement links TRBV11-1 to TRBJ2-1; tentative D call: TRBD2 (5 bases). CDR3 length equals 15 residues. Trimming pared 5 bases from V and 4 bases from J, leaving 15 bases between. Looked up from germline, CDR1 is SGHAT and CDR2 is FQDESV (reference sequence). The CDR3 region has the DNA TGTGCCAGCAGCCCCCCTTGGCGGGCTTACAATGAGCAGTTCTTC. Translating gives CASSPPWRAYNEQFF.